These T cell receptor beta chains were read from a single sample in a study of cytomegalovirus exposure and HLA in healthy donors. The assay was immunoSEQ multiplex PCR, and TCRdb's table has in-frame clones only and misses some. The sample has some 65,000 clones, roughly 80% seen once. The specimen was PBMCs. All receptors come from a woman aged 40 to 55 in good health and CMV-seropositive. Both conserved end residues are part of each CDR3. Each record gives: V gene, D gene, clone size, J gene, CDR3 DNA, CDR3 protein. The D gene is left open where the match is weak. Expanded clones are given a class, and other clones once, few, many or no size at all.

TRBV30,-,few,TRBJ1-1,TGTGCCTGGAGTGTAGAGCCGGGACATGAGGGAAGCACTGAAGCTTTCTTT,CAWSVEPGHEGSTEAFF
TRBV29-1,-,-,TRBJ2-2,TGCAGCGCAGGACACAACACCGGGGAGCTGTTTTTT,CSAGHNTGELFF
TRBV6-5,-,-,TRBJ1-4,TGTGCCACCGCCCGGGATCAGATGGAAAAACTGTTTTTT,CATARDQMEKLFF
TRBV20-1,TRBD2,-,TRBJ2-3,TGCAGTCTTAGCGGGGGGGATACGCAGTATTTT,CSLSGGDTQYF
TRBV7-9,-,-,TRBJ1-2,TGTGCCAGCAGCTTAGAGGGGCTGGGTGGCTACACCTTC,CASSLEGLGGYTF
TRBV7-9,TRBD1,few,TRBJ1-3,TGTTCCAGCAGCTCCCGGGACAGGGGGCGAGTCGCTGGAAACACCATATATTTT,CSSSSRDRGRVAGNTIYF
TRBV6-6,TRBD1,-,TRBJ2-4,TGTGCCAGCAAAAATCAGGGGGCGGGGGCCAAAAACATTCAGTACTTC,CASKNQGAGAKNIQYF
TRBV10-1,-,-,TRBJ1-5,TGCGCCAGCAGTGAGCAGGGCAATCAGCCCCAGCATTTT,CASSEQGNQPQHF
TRBV11-3,-,-,TRBJ2-7,TGTGCCAGCAGCAAGGGGACCTTCGGGAGCCACGAGCAGTACTTC,CASSKGTFGSHEQYF
TRBV30,TRBD2,-,TRBJ2-7,TGTGCCGGGAAGATAGCGGGGTTCTTCTACGAGCAGTACTTC,CAGKIAGFFYEQYF
TRBV6-1,-,-,TRBJ1-2,TGTGCCAGCAGTGCGGACAGAACCTTCGGTGGCTACACCTTC,CASSADRTFGGYTF
TRBV6-1,-,-,TRBJ1-2,TGTGCCAGCAGTGATAATCCCTATGAAGGCTACACCTTC,CASSDNPYEGYTF
TRBV6-5,-,-,TRBJ1-1,TGTGCCAGCACCCCATCTGGGACACTGAACACTGAAGCTTTCTTT,CASTPSGTLNTEAFF
TRBV11-3,TRBD2,-,TRBJ2-2,TGTGCCAGCAGCCAGACTCCGGGACTAGCGGGGGGGCAGAGGACCGGGGAGCTGTTTTTT,CASSQTPGLAGGQRTGELFF
TRBV12-5,TRBD1,-,TRBJ2-2,TGTGCCACCGTGGCCCGGGACAGTTACACCGGGGAGCTGTTTTTT,CATVARDSYTGELFF
TRBV13,-,few,TRBJ1-2,TGTGCCAGCAGCCTACGTAGTCATGGCTACACCTTC,CASSLRSHGYTF
TRBV5-1,-,few,TRBJ1-1,TGCGCCAGCCAAGTTGGCGGGAACACTGAAGCTTTCTTT,CASQVGGNTEAFF
TRBV2,-,-,TRBJ1-1,TGTGCCAGCAGTGAAGGGGAGGAGACAAAAGCTTTCTTT,CASSEGEETKAFF
TRBV9,-,-,TRBJ1-6,TGTGCCAGCAGCCTTGGGCCCTGGGCATATAATTCACCCCTCCACTTT,CASSLGPWAYNSPLHF
TRBV2,-,-,TRBJ1-2,TGTGCCAGCAGTGAAACAGGCTATGGCTACACCTTC,CASSETGYGYTF
TRBV16,-,-,TRBJ1-1,TGTGCCAGCAGCCAATCCGCACGAGCGAACACTGAAGCTTTCTTT,CASSQSARANTEAFF
TRBV19,-,-,TRBJ2-1,TGTGCCAGTAGTTTGGACTTCGACAATGAGCAGTTCTTC,CASSLDFDNEQFF
TRBV4-3,-,-,TRBJ1-1,TGCGCCAGCAGCCCGACAGCGAACACTGAAGCTTTCTTT,CASSPTANTEAFF
TRBV11-3,-,-,TRBJ1-1,TGTGCCAGCAGCTTAGCGGGAGGGGACACTGAAGCTTTCTTT,CASSLAGGDTEAFF
TRBV27,-,-,TRBJ1-1,TGTGCCAGCACTGAACGGGGGAACACTGAAGCTTTCTTT,CASTERGNTEAFF
TRBV9,TRBD1,-,TRBJ2-7,TGTGCCAGCAGCGTAGGGGGGACAGCTCCGGAGCAGTACTTC,CASSVGGTAPEQYF
TRBV30,-,-,TRBJ1-1,TGTGCCTGGTCGAGGGGGGGCACTGAAGCTTTCTTT,CAWSRGGTEAFF
TRBV19,-,-,TRBJ1-2,TGTGCCAGTAGTATCCCGGGAGCCCGTGGTGGCTACACCTTC,CASSIPGARGGYTF